The 21 T cell receptor beta chains listed next were all sequenced from one sample in a study of blood T cell repertoires in COVID-19. Clones were sequenced by immunoSEQ multiplex PCR, and TCRdb holds only the in-frame ones, with some missing. Here the sample spans about 440,000 clones, 90% being singletons. What was sequenced was PBMCs or T cells enriched from blood (not recorded which). The receptors derive from a man aged 18 to 29 who had recovered from COVID-19.

The rearrangement joins TRBV4-2 to TRBJ2-2; TRBD2 matches 14 bases. This CDR3 is built from 18 residues. From germline, CDR1 is LGHNA and CDR2 YNFKEQ. V was pared by 3 bases and J by 5 bases, with 8 bases of the junction left unmatched. The CDR3 spells CASSQRLAGGRCTGELFF. In DNA form, the CDR3 reads TGTGCCAGCAGCCAGCGACTAGCGGGGGGGCGGTGTACCGGGGAGCTGTTTTTT.

Remarks on this clone: The same CDR3 is also encoded by other DNA sequences in this sample. This sequence joins TRBV6-5 and TRBJ1-1; D unresolved. The germline CDR1 and CDR2 sequences are MNHEY and SVGAGI. V was shortened by 6 bases and J by 4 bases, with 9 bases between the two germline ends. CDR3 length: 12 amino acids. The CDR3 DNA follows: TGTGCCAGCAGCCGACCGGGCACTGAAGCTTTCTTT. Translated, it gives CASSRPGTEAFF.

The chain combines TRBV12-3 or TRBV12-4 with TRBJ2-1; D perhaps matches TRBD1 (6 bases). This CDR3 contains 13 residues. V was shortened by 5 bases and J by 9 bases, with 14 bases between the two germline ends. The CDR3 DNA reads as TGTGCCAGCAGTGTTGCAGGGGCCGGTGAGCAGTTCTTC. Its protein product is CASSVAGAGEQFF.

This chain connects TRBV28 to TRBJ1-5; the D gene is possibly TRBD1 (6 bases). The germline gives CDR1 MDHEN, CDR2 SYDVKM. CDR3 size: 12 residues. CDR3 bases: TGTGTGACAGGTCCTAGCAATCAGCCCCAGCATTTT. Its protein is CVTGPSNQPQHF.

The chain couples TRBV7-6 to TRBJ1-1; D is unclear. The V end was cut by 1 base, the J end by 0 bases, with 9 bases between. This CDR3 is 15 amino acids long. CDR1 SGHVS and CDR2 FNYEAQ come from the germline V gene. The CDR3 coding sequence is TGTGCCAGCAGCTTAGGTGGAGGGATGAACACTGAAGCTTTCTTT. This gives the protein CASSLGGGMNTEAFF.

V gene TRBV4-1 combines with J gene TRBJ1-5, with TRBD1 matching 7 bases. This CDR3 contains 16 residues. V shed 4 bases, J shed 5 bases, and the junction held 11 bases outside the gene matches. Germline-derived CDR1 and CDR2 are MGHRA and YSYEKL. Here the CDR3 reads CASSLGDRVGHQPQHF. The CDR3 bases are TGCGCCAGCAGCCTGGGAGACAGGGTGGGTCATCAGCCCCAGCATTTT.

The V and J genes are TRBV10-3 and TRBJ1-6; 7 bases match TRBD1. The V and J ends lost 7 bases and 8 bases, in that order; junction bases with no gene match: 5. The length of the CDR3 is 13 residues. Germline V gives CDR1 ENHRY, CDR2 SYGVKD. CDR3 sequence: CAITETGYSPLHF. The CDR3 region has the DNA TGTGCCATCACCGAGACAGGGTATTCACCCCTCCACTTT.

The chain is built from TRBV7-6 and TRBJ1-1; D perhaps matches TRBD1 (5 bases). The ends were cut back, 4 bases at V and 1 base at J, with 16 bases in the middle. CDR3 length equals 16 residues. Germline CDR1 reads SGHVS; CDR2 reads FNYEAQ. This chain's CDR3 is CASSYPSGLPNTEAFF. In DNA form, the CDR3 reads TGTGCCAGCAGCTACCCCTCGGGACTCCCGAACACTGAAGCTTTCTTT. Together with reference TRBV7-6 and TRBJ1-1, the CDR3 gives the full variable domain: GAGVSQSPRYKVTKRGQDVALRCDPISGHVSLYWYRQALGQGPEFLTYFNYEAQQDKSGLPNDRFSAERPEGSISTLTIQRTEQRDSAMYRCASSYPSGLPNTEAFFGQGTRLTVV.

This rearrangement joins TRBV5-4 to TRBJ2-7; a weak D match, TRBD2 (6 bases). The V end was cut by 2 bases, the J end by 4 bases, with 10 bases between. This CDR3 has 13 amino acids. CDR1 is SGHNT, CDR2 YYREEE, per germline (reference sequence). The CDR3 nucleotides read TGTGCCAGCAGCTTTGGGACTGAGTACGAGCAGTACTTC. This codes for CASSFGTEYEQYF. Drawing the rest from reference TRBV5-4 and TRBJ2-7, the complete variable domain is ETGVTQSPTHLIKTRGQQVTLRCSSQSGHNTVSWYQQALGQGPQFIFQYYREEENGRGNFPPRFSGLQFPNYSSELNVNALELDDSALYLCASSFGTEYEQYFGPGTRLTVT.

V gene TRBV9 combines with J gene TRBJ1-5; 9 bases are shared with TRBD1. CDR3 size: 15 residues. The V and J ends lost 4 bases and 7 bases, in that order; junction bases with no gene match: 9. Germline V CDR1 and CDR2: SGDLS, YYNGEE. The CDR3 nucleotides read TGTGCCAGCAGCCCTCAACCGGGACAGGGACAGCCCCAGCATTTT. It encodes CASSPQPGQGQPQHF.

The genes are TRBV27 and TRBJ2-7, with D maybe TRBD2 (6 bases). The V gene lost 6 bases and the J gene lost 0 bases, with 15 bases spanning the gap. The germline V gene encodes CDR1 MNHEY and CDR2 SMNVEV (reference sequence). The CDR3 is 15 amino acids. CDR3 loop: CASSLRAGLSYEQYF. The CDR3 region has the DNA TGTGCCAGCAGCCTACGGGCGGGGCTCTCCTACGAGCAGTACTTC.

V usage is TRBV12-3 or TRBV12-4 and J usage is TRBJ1-2, with 7 bases lining up with TRBD1. The junction had 7 bases not matched to a gene; V was cut back by 6 bases and J by 6 bases. The length of the CDR3 is 13 residues. The CDR3: CASRVQGLDGYTF. The CDR3 DNA sequence: TGTGCCAGCAGGGTACAGGGGCTGGATGGCTACACCTTC.

The chain couples TRBV19 to TRBJ2-4; the D gene is possibly TRBD2 (6 bases). Germline lookup yields CDR1 LNHDA and CDR2 SQIVND (reference sequence). V lost 7 bases, J lost 4 bases, and 14 bases lay in between. The CDR3 covers 14 residues. CDR3 in amino acids: CASMGTGVKNIQYF. CDR3 nucleotide sequence: TGTGCCAGTATGGGGACTGGTGTTAAAAACATTCAGTACTTC.

Note on this clone: The junction departs from the called germline gene at one end, perhaps through a read error. The CDR3 loop reads CAWSPRRDTSLAGELFF. CDR3 DNA sequence: TGTGCCTGGAGTCCAAGGAGGGATACTAGTCTCGCCGGAGAGCTGTTTTTT. The chain couples TRBV30 to TRBJ2-2; possible D gene TRBD2, 6 bases. From germline, CDR1 is GTSNPN and CDR2 SVGIG (reference sequence). The CDR3 length is 17 residues. The variable domain in full, completed from reference TRBV30 and TRBJ2-2, reads SQTIHQWPATLVQPVGSPLSLECTVEGTSNPNLYWYRQAAGRGLQLLFYSVGIGQISSEVPQNLSASRPQDRQFILSSKKLLLSDSGFYLCAWSPRRDTSLAGELFFGEGSRLTVL.

This clone is a singleton in its sample. The chain combines TRBV5-8 with TRBJ1-5, with D maybe TRBD1 (5 bases). CDR1 SGHTS and CDR2 YDEGEE come from the germline V gene. The CDR3 extends over 15 amino acids. Between the trimmed V and J ends, which lost 0 bases and 7 bases, there was a span of 14 bases. The DNA of the CDR3 is TGTGCCAGCAGCTTGGGGATAGGGGAAGGGCAGCCCCAGCATTTT. Protein product: CASSLGIGEGQPQHF.

The chain links TRBV5-1 to TRBJ2-1, with TRBD1 identical over 9 bases. Trimming at V came to 4 bases and at J to 11 bases, leaving 16 bases not matched to a gene. Germline CDR1 and CDR2: SGHRS and YFSETQ. CDR3 length: 16 amino acids. CDR3 nucleotides: TGCGCCAGCAGCCCCAACATTGTGGGGACAGGGAGCAAGCAGTTCTTC. It encodes CASSPNIVGTGSKQFF. Full variable domain (outside the CDR3, taken from reference TRBV5-1 and TRBJ2-1): KAGVTQTPRYLIKTRGQQVTLSCSPISGHRSVSWYQQTPGQGLQFLFEYFSETQRNKGNFPGRFSGRQFSNSRSEMNVSTLELGDSALYLCASSPNIVGTGSKQFFGPGTRLTVL.

The V call is TRBV5-1, the J call TRBJ2-5; D unresolved. This CDR3 has 15 residues. Germline V lookup: CDR1 SGHRS, CDR2 YFSETQ. V shed 0 bases and J shed 1 base, with 10 bases lying between them. As DNA, the CDR3 is TGCGCCAGCAGCTTGGGGCGGCAGATCCAAGAGACCCAGTACTTC. It yields the protein CASSLGRQIQETQYF.

The CDR3 nucleotides read TGCGCCAGCAGCTTGATGGGGGGGACTGAAGCTTTCTTT. Its protein is CASSLMGGTEAFF. The chain joins TRBV5-1 to TRBJ1-1; D is perhaps TRBD1 (5 bases). V lost 1 base, J lost 5 bases, and 9 bases lay in between. There are 13 residues in the CDR3. Germline CDR1 is SGHRS and CDR2 is YFSETQ.

The rearrangement uses TRBV7-9 and TRBJ1-4; D gene ambiguous. Germline loops: CDR1 SEHNR, CDR2 FQNEAQ (reference sequence). The CDR3 has 14 amino acids. V was cut by 5 bases and J by 7 bases, with 14 bases left in between. CDR3 sequence reads: CASSGVLPGEKLFF. The CDR3, as DNA: TGTGCCAGCAGCGGCGTCCTACCGGGTGAAAAACTGTTTTTT.

This clone was picked up many times. The same CDR3 can be traced to other DNA sequences in this sample. This chain connects TRBV5-1 to TRBJ2-3, with D hard to call. Deletions cut 4 bases from V and 1 base from J, with 7 bases between. CDR1 SGHRS and CDR2 YFSETQ come from the germline V gene. The CDR3 is made up of 13 amino acids. CDR3 bases: TGCGCCAGCAGCCCCGGAGGCACAGATACGCAGTATTTT. This sequence encodes CASSPGGTDTQYF.

About this clone: The sample has other DNA sequences that encode this CDR3 too. CDR3 bases: TGTGCCAGCAGCTTAGGACAGGGGACGAACACTGAAGCTTTCTTT. Protein: CASSLGQGTNTEAFF. V gene TRBV13 combines with J gene TRBJ1-1; TRBD1 agrees at 7 bases. Germline V gene lookup returns CDR1 PRHDT and CDR2 FYEKMQ (reference sequence). This CDR3 spans 15 amino acids. Trimming cost V 0 bases and J 1 base; bases outside gene matches: 2.